This T cell receptor beta chain was observed in a study of cytomegalovirus exposure and HLA in healthy donors. Of note for this clone: The antigen is not known.

Researchers ran the PCR with 60 Vbeta and 13 Jbeta primers. Sequenced by immunoSEQ multiplex PCR; TCRdb stores in-frame clones only, minus some. This sample contains roughly 75,000 clones. Study-level findings and limits: After further analysis at a later stage, 15,000 to 20,000 TCR beta sequences were associated with HLA alleles at 0.05 false discovery rate. Follow-up analysis seemed to connect common viral pathogens with several of the most significant clusters identified.

The trim removed 0 bases at V and 10 bases at J, leaving 7 bases unmatched. Germline CDR1 reads SGDLS; CDR2 reads YYNGEE. The CDR3 has 15 residues. Though nominally healthy at sampling, donors likely had unrecorded immune exposures. This receptor was identified in a man aged 35-49 years in good health and CMV-seronegative. The V and J genes are TRBV9 and TRBJ1-6, with 7 bases lining up with TRBD1. The sample taken for sequencing was PBMCs. The CDR3 is CASSVGTGVGSPLHF. CDR3 sequence (DNA): TGTGCCAGCAGCGTAGGGACAGGAGTTGGGTCACCCCTCCACTTT.